Shown below are 25 T cell receptor beta chains from a single sample sequenced in a study of blood T cells in healthy people across ages. The authors ran a second PCR of about 7 to 11 cycles using a sample-barcoded 5' primer and a J-beta primer mix. Via MiXCR, TCRdb re-called the 5' RACE reads, giving one row per CDR3 protein. The sample lists about 640,000 distinct CDR3 sequences, roughly 31% occurring once. The sample comprised blood. These TCRs come from a woman of 80 years or more in good health.

The chain employs TRBV27 and TRBJ1-5; no reliable D call. From germline, CDR1 is MNHEY and CDR2 SMNVEV (reference sequence). CDR3 length: 15 residues. Trimming took 5 bases from V and 0 from J, leaving 11 bases between them. In DNA, the CDR3 is TGTGCCAGCAGTATACGCCGTGGTAGCAATCAGCCCCAGCATTTT. Its translation: CASSIRRGSNQPQHF.

J is TRBJ1-1 and V is TRBV7-2, with no clear D. The germline CDR1 and CDR2 sequences are SGHTA and FQGNSA. CDR3 length: 14 residues. V was shortened by 1 base and J by 1 base, with 7 bases between the two germline ends. The CDR3: CASSLVIWNTEAFF. The CDR3 nucleotides read TGTGCCAGCAGCTTAGTAATATGGAACACTGAAGCTTTCTTT.

This clonotype was found a few times. One base away lies a much larger clone, so this may be a sequencing read error. The V call is TRBV6-1, the J call TRBJ1-2; D is unclear. The CDR3 has 13 residues. Germline V lookup: CDR1 MNHNS, CDR2 SASEGT. CDR3 region: CASSENGYYDYTF. In nucleotides, the CDR3 is TGTGCCAGCAGTGAAAACGGATACTATGACTACACCTTC.

In this sample, this clonotype turned up many times. This chain links TRBV7-3 with TRBJ2-3; no firm D call. Germline V gene sequence: CDR1 SGHTA, CDR2 FQGTGA. The CDR3 has 14 amino acids. Trimming removed 5 bases at V and 0 bases at J, with 9 bases between. CDR3 protein: CASSGLGSTDTQYF. For the CDR3, the DNA is TGTGCCAGCAGCGGGCTCGGGAGCACAGATACGCAGTATTTT.

The chain has TRBV9 and TRBJ2-3, with TRBD2 matching 9 bases. After removal of 0 bases from V and 5 bases from J, the junction contained 10 bases not matched to a gene. The CDR3 runs 17 residues. The germline V gene encodes CDR1 SGDLS and CDR2 YYNGEE. In nucleotides, the CDR3 is TGTGCCAGCAGCGTAGAAGAGCGGGGGGCCTCGGGAGATACGCAGTATTTT. Protein: CASSVEERGASGDTQYF.

This clonotype was counted once. The CDR3 carries no conserved terminal phenylalanine or tryptophan, so it likely arises from a read error. V gene TRBV12-3 or TRBV12-4 combines with J gene TRBJ1-1; unclear D gene. CDR3 size: 14 residues. The V end lost 4 bases, the J end lost 0 bases, and 9 bases lay between the germline ends. The CDR3 protein is CASSSGSMNTEAFV. CDR3 sequence (DNA): TGTGCCAGCAGTTCGGGTTCTATGAACACTGAAGCTTTCGTT.

This clonotype was picked up a small number of times. The CDR3 protein is CSVEVGAQETQYF. The CDR3 DNA follows: TGCAGCGTTGAAGTTGGAGCCCAAGAGACCCAGTACTTC. The chain combines TRBV29-1 with TRBJ2-5; D not certain. This CDR3 spans 13 amino acids. The germline gives CDR1 SQVTM, CDR2 ANQGSEA. Deletions cut 1 base from V and 1 base from J, with 7 bases between.

A few counts support this clonotype. A much larger clone differs by one base, so this may be a read error. The chain uses TRBV2 and TRBJ2-5, with 8 bases aligning to TRBD2. Germline CDR1 SNHLY, CDR2 FYNNEI. This CDR3 contains 14 residues. V lost 4 bases to trimming and J lost 11 bases; unmatched junction nucleotides: 12. The CDR3 spells CASSAGTRDNEQYF. DNA for the CDR3: TGTGCCAGCAGTGCCGGGACTAGAGACAATGAGCAGTACTTC. The full variable domain, with the rest looked up from reference TRBV2 and TRBJ2-5, is EPEVTQTPSHQVTQMGQEVILRCVPISNHLYFYWYRQILGQKVEFLVSFYNNEISEKSEIFDDQFSVERPDGSNFTLKIRSTKLEDSAMYFCASSAGTRDNEQYFGPGTRLLVL.

The chain uses TRBV12-3 or TRBV12-4 and TRBJ2-3; no clear D. The V end was cut by 7 bases, the J end by 1 base, with 15 bases between. The CDR3 consists of 15 residues. CDR3 coding DNA: TGTGCCAGCACCGACGACCGAGAGCGCACAGATACGCAGTATTTT. This encodes CASTDDRERTDTQYF.

The chain joins TRBV30 to TRBJ1-2; maybe TRBD1 (6 bases). The CDR3 has 13 residues. Trimming pared 1 base from V and 4 bases from J, leaving 10 bases between. The V gene's germline CDR1 is GTSNPN and CDR2 SVGIG (reference sequence). CDR3 in DNA: TGTGCCTGGAGTGGTCAGGGGACCTATGGCTACACCTTC. Protein product: CAWSGQGTYGYTF.

The genes are TRBV20-1 and TRBJ2-4; a weak D match, TRBD1 (7 bases). The V and J ends lost 3 bases and 6 bases respectively, with 24 bases between them. The CDR3 consists of 17 residues. Germline V lookup: CDR1 DFQATT, CDR2 SNEGSKA (reference sequence). CDR3 amino acids: CSASLVAGGLSGNIQYF. The CDR3 DNA reads TGCAGTGCTAGTCTGGTGGCAGGGGGGCTTAGTGGAAACATTCAGTACTTC.

Of note for this clonotype: A much larger clonotype is one base distant, so this may be a read error. The gene calls are TRBV15 and TRBJ2-5, with 7 bases identical to TRBD2. CDR1 is LNHNV and CDR2 is YYDKDF in the germline V gene (reference sequence). V gave up 3 bases and J gave up 3 bases; unmatched junction bases: 7. The CDR3 runs to 15 residues. The CDR3 protein is CATSSSAGMEETQYF. CDR3 coding DNA: TGTGCCACCAGCAGTTCAGCGGGGATGGAAGAGACCCAGTACTTC.

This clonotype was counted at least ten times. This sequence joins TRBV20-1 and TRBJ2-1; D unclear. The length of the CDR3 is 11 residues. V lost 6 bases, J lost 8 bases, and 11 bases lay in between. Per germline, CDR1 DFQATT and CDR2 SNEGSKA (reference sequence). As DNA, the CDR3 is TGCAGTGCCGCATCCCACGATGAGCAGTTCTTC. Residues: CSAASHDEQFF.

This clonotype was detected many times. The CDR3 DNA follows: TGTGCCAGCAGATGGTTTAGTGAGCAGTTCTTC. This encodes CASRWFSEQFF. The rearrangement links TRBV6-2 or TRBV6-3 to TRBJ2-1; no clear D gene. The V end lost 6 bases, the J end lost 9 bases, and 9 bases lay between the germline ends. This CDR3 region has 11 residues. Germline values: CDR1 MNHEY, CDR2 SVGEGT.

A remark on this clonotype: Since a much larger clone is just one base distant, this may be a read error. The rearrangement joins TRBV11-2 to TRBJ2-7; D may be TRBD1 (6 bases). The CDR3 is made up of 15 amino acids. Germline V gene sequence: CDR1 SGHAT, CDR2 FQNNGV. Trimming stripped 5 bases from V and 3 bases from J, with 17 bases between. The CDR3 sequence is CASSPARGIIYEQYF. The CDR3 DNA follows: TGTGCCAGCAGCCCAGCTAGGGGGATTATCTACGAGCAGTACTTC.

This clonotype showed up many times. V usage is TRBV7-2 and J usage is TRBJ2-7; weak D call: TRBD2 (7 bases). The germline V and J ends were trimmed by 8 bases and 4 bases, with 12 bases remaining between them. Germline CDR1 is SGHTA and CDR2 is FQGNSA. The CDR3 contains 12 residues. The CDR3 DNA is TGTGCCAGCGGGGGGGCGGTTTACGAGCAGTACTTC. Amino acids: CASGGAVYEQYF.

This clonotype has ten or more counts. The V and J genes are TRBV7-2 and TRBJ2-5, with a tentative D call TRBD2 (6 bases). Trimming removed 1 base at V and 4 bases at J, with 19 bases between. Germline V gives CDR1 SGHTA, CDR2 FQGNSA. This CDR3 is built from 17 residues. The CDR3 nucleotides are TGTGCCAGCAGCTTAGTAATCGCGAGCGGGTTTGGAGAGACCCAGTACTTC. This translates into CASSLVIASGFGETQYF.

This clonotype was observed at least ten times. The rearrangement links TRBV24-1 to TRBJ2-1; weak D call: TRBD1 (6 bases). Germline V gene lookup returns CDR1 KGHDR and CDR2 SFDVKD. Trimming stripped 3 bases from V and 3 bases from J, with 14 bases between. The CDR3 is 16 amino acids. CDR3 sequence reads: CATSDPGHGIYNEQFF. CDR3 DNA sequence: TGTGCCACCAGTGATCCGGGACACGGCATCTACAATGAGCAGTTCTTC.

Remarks on this clonotype: This may stem from a read error, because a much larger clone lies one nucleotide away. This sequence joins TRBV13 and TRBJ2-5; D perhaps matches TRBD1 (6 bases). The J call is uncertain, as TRBJ2-1 better fits the DNA end. CDR1 and CDR2 (germline): PRHDT, FYEKMQ (reference sequence). CDR3 length equals 16 residues. In DNA, the CDR3 is TGTGCCAGCAGCTCCGAAGGTCCACAGGGCCAAGAGACCCAGTTCTTC. It encodes CASSSEGPQGQETQFF.

This clonotype showed up many times. The J gene is TRBJ2-1, the V gene TRBV7-2; 12 bases are shared with TRBD2. Losses at the gene ends were 5 bases for V and 6 bases for J; bases not matched to a gene: 11. Looked up from germline, CDR1 is SGHTA and CDR2 is FQGNSA. The CDR3 consists of 17 residues. The CDR3 loop reads CASSPLASGGAGNEQFF. The CDR3 nucleotides read TGTGCCAGCAGCCCCCTGGCTAGCGGGGGGGCAGGCAATGAGCAGTTCTTC.

This clonotype has just a few counts. Possible read error: a much larger clone is one base away. This sequence joins TRBV27 and TRBJ2-5; D possibly uses TRBD1 or TRBD2 (5 bases each). The J call is in doubt because the DNA end fits TRBJ2-7 better. Germline V lookup: CDR1 MNHEY, CDR2 SMNVEV (reference sequence). The CDR3 consists of 15 residues. CDR3 sequence reads: CASRLRGRGAYEQYF. CDR3 DNA: TGTGCCAGCAGGTTAAGGGGACGGGGCGCCTACGAGCAGTACTTC.

This sequence joins TRBV6-1 and TRBJ1-4; tentative D call: TRBD1 (5 bases). Trimming removed 8 bases at V and 8 bases at J, with 18 bases between. Germline CDR1 reads MNHNS; CDR2 reads SASEGT. The CDR3 has 14 residues. DNA of the CDR3: TGTGCCAGCCAGCTCACGAGGGGTGGAGAAAAACTGTTTTTT. Translating gives CASQLTRGGEKLFF.

The chain couples TRBV18 to TRBJ1-2; TRBD1 agrees at 8 bases. The CDR3 has 16 amino acids. CDR1 and CDR2 from the germline V gene are KGHSH and LQKENI. V lost 0 bases, J lost 4 bases, and 7 bases stayed unmatched. CDR3 nucleotide sequence: TGTGCCAGCTCACCACCGGCAGGGGGCGGTTTCTATGGCTACACCTTC. It is translated as CASSPPAGGGFYGYTF. Drawing the rest from reference TRBV18 and TRBJ1-2, the complete variable domain is NAGVMQNPRHLVRRRGQEARLRCSPMKGHSHVYWYRQLPEEGLKFMVYLQKENIIDESGMPKERFSAEFPKEGPSILRIQQVVRGDSAAYFCASSPPAGGGFYGYTFGSGTRLTVV.

This clonotype showed up just a few times. The junction and the germline gene differ at one end; a read error may be behind it. The chain is built from TRBV12-3 or TRBV12-4 and TRBJ2-3; D assignment may be TRBD1 or TRBD2 (6 bases each). This CDR3 has 15 residues. In nucleotides, the CDR3 is TGTGCCAGCAGCAAGGACAGCCCTAGCGCAGATGCGCAGTATTTT. Translation gives CASSKDSPSADAQYF.

Many counts were recorded for this clonotype. The CDR3 bases are TGTGCCAGCAGTCGCGGGGGGTTGGATACGCAGTATTTT. The encoded protein is CASSRGGLDTQYF. The chain joins TRBV2 to TRBJ2-3, with 8 positions matching TRBD2. The CDR3 runs to 13 residues. Germline CDR1 reads SNHLY; CDR2 reads FYNNEI. The ends lost 5 bases at V and 6 bases at J; junction bases unmatched: 4.